What follows are 27 T cell receptor beta chains derived from one specimen sequenced in a study of cytomegalovirus exposure and HLA in healthy donors. The PCR used 60 Vbeta and 13 Jbeta primers. Sequencing was performed with immunoSEQ multiplex PCR; in TCRdb, only in-frame clones are kept and a portion is missing. The sample lists about 50,000 clones; 65% to 85% were seen once. Source material: PBMCs. These receptor sequences come from a man aged 25-40 years in good health and CMV-seronegative.

A single count supports this clone. The chain links TRBV30 to TRBJ2-2; TRBD1 aligns across 8 bases. J lost 6 bases, V lost 4 bases, and 10 bases had no gene match. Germline V CDR1 and CDR2: GTSNPN, SVGIG (reference sequence). This CDR3 region has 15 residues. Written as DNA, the CDR3 is TGTGCCTGGACCTTCCAGGACAGGGTTCCCGGGGAGCTGTTTTTT. This translates into CAWTFQDRVPGELFF.

The chain is built from TRBV18 and TRBJ2-1; 9 bases map to TRBD2. This CDR3 spans 18 amino acids. V was clipped by 6 bases and J by 6 bases; unmatched bases: 18. Per germline, CDR1 KGHSH and CDR2 LQKENI. This chain's CDR3 is CASSQYMILAGPLNEQFF. CDR3 coding DNA: TGTGCCAGCTCGCAATATATGATTCTAGCGGGGCCCCTCAATGAGCAGTTCTTC.

The rearrangement joins TRBV30 to TRBJ2-7; the D gene is possibly TRBD1 (6 bases). Trimming pared 3 bases from V and 2 bases from J, leaving 11 bases between. Germline V lookup: CDR1 GTSNPN, CDR2 SVGIG (reference sequence). This CDR3 has 13 amino acids. For the CDR3, the DNA is TGTGCCTGGAGAGCTGGGGGCGCCTACGAGCAGTACTTC. It yields the protein CAWRAGGAYEQYF.

This clone has a handful of counts. This CDR3 is also generated by other DNA sequences in the sample. The CDR3 DNA reads as TGTGCCAGCAGCATAAGTCCAGGGAATTCACCCCTCCACTTT. Encoded protein: CASSISPGNSPLHF. The V gene is TRBV6-4, the J gene TRBJ1-6; D possibly corresponds to TRBD1 (5 bases). The CDR3 extends over 14 amino acids. V dropped 6 bases and J dropped 7 bases, with 13 bases sitting between them. Germline lookup yields CDR1 MRHNA and CDR2 SNTAGT.

V gene TRBV7-9 combines with J gene TRBJ1-1; D call uncertain. Germline CDR1 is SEHNR and CDR2 is FQNEAQ (reference sequence). This CDR3 spans 13 amino acids. The V end lost 3 bases, the J end lost 1 base, and 6 bases lay between the germline ends. The CDR3 DNA reads TGTGCCAGCAGCTTTTCGGGGAACACTGAAGCTTTCTTT. Translation: CASSFSGNTEAFF. Full variable domain (outside the CDR3, taken from reference TRBV7-9 and TRBJ1-1): DTGVSQNPRHKITKRGQNVTFRCDPISEHNRLYWYRQTLGQGPEFLTYFQNEAQLEKSRLLSDRFSAERPKGSFSTLEIQRTEQGDSAMYLCASSFSGNTEAFFGQGTRLTVV.

The chain employs TRBV19 and TRBJ2-6; no clear D gene. The CDR3 covers 15 residues. Deletions cut 5 bases from V and 0 bases from J, with 8 bases between. Germline CDR1 is LNHDA and CDR2 is SQIVND (reference sequence). CDR3 coding DNA: TGTGCCAGTAGTCCGGTTAGCTCTGGGGCCAACGTCCTGACTTTC. Protein sequence: CASSPVSSGANVLTF.

The chain employs TRBV11-3 and TRBJ1-1; TRBD1 aligns across 9 bases. CDR3 length equals 14 residues. V gave up 5 bases and J gave up 1 base; unmatched junction bases: 2. The germline gives CDR1 SGHNT, CDR2 YENEEA. For the CDR3, the DNA is TGTGCCAGCAGCCCACAGGGGGCGAACACTGAAGCTTTCTTT. This encodes CASSPQGANTEAFF.

The chain employs TRBV7-8 and TRBJ1-5, with D perhaps TRBD1 (5 bases). V was trimmed by 6 bases and J by 6 bases, leaving 18 bases between them. Germline CDR1 reads SGHVS; CDR2 reads FQNEAQ. This CDR3 region has 15 residues. The CDR3: CASSDSGRVGQPQHF. DNA of the CDR3: TGTGCCAGCAGTGATTCGGGCAGGGTCGGTCAGCCCCAGCATTTT.

This CDR3 is CASSYYTDTQYF. The DNA of the CDR3 is TGTGCCAGCAGCTACTACACAGATACGCAGTATTTT. The V and J genes are TRBV7-2 and TRBJ2-3; D is ambiguous. V was pared by 4 bases and J by 2 bases, with 4 bases between. Per the germline V gene, CDR1 is SGHTA and CDR2 is FQGNSA. The CDR3 is 12 residues long.

The chain carries TRBV5-1 and TRBJ2-7; no clear D gene. The germline V gene encodes CDR1 SGHRS and CDR2 YFSETQ. The CDR3 covers 12 residues. V was shortened by 4 bases and J by 4 bases, with 9 bases between the two germline ends. DNA for the CDR3: TGCGCCAGCAGCCCCGATCTATACGAGCAGTACTTC. Residues: CASSPDLYEQYF.

In its sample, this clone was seen a few times. The chain uses TRBV14 and TRBJ1-4; TRBD1 aligns across 7 bases. The CDR3 spans 14 residues. Unmatched junction bases numbered 6, after V lost 3 bases and J lost 8 bases. The V gene's germline CDR1 is SGHDN and CDR2 FVKESK. The CDR3 DNA is TGTGCCAGCAGCCACATAGGGGGCTACGAAAAACTGTTTTTT. It encodes CASSHIGGYEKLFF.

The chain uses TRBV28 and TRBJ2-3; tentatively, D is TRBD1 (5 bases). Germline CDR1 is MDHEN and CDR2 is SYDVKM. The CDR3 runs to 14 residues. V was shortened by 5 bases and J by 6 bases, with 15 bases between the two germline ends. In nucleotides, the CDR3 is TGTGCCAGCAGTCCCACAGGAGTCACGGATACGCAGTATTTT. As protein: CASSPTGVTDTQYF.

The chain combines TRBV10-1 with TRBJ1-2; TRBD1 aligns across 9 bases. Unmatched junction bases numbered 7, after V lost 4 bases and J lost 4 bases. Germline V lookup: CDR1 WNHNN, CDR2 SYGVQD (reference sequence). The CDR3 covers 15 residues. The CDR3, as DNA: TGCGCCAGCAGTGTGGACAGGGGACGAGTCTATGGCTACACCTTC. Its protein is CASSVDRGRVYGYTF.

This clone was seen a few times. This chain's CDR3 is CASSPGGGNTIYF. The CDR3 nucleotides are TGTGCCAGCAGCCCAGGGGGCGGAAACACCATATATTTT. The chain combines TRBV7-9 with TRBJ1-3; 8 nucleotides agree with TRBD1. Per germline, CDR1 SEHNR and CDR2 FQNEAQ (reference sequence). The J segment lost 4 bases and the V segment lost 5 bases, leaving 1 base of the junction unmatched. The CDR3 is 13 amino acids.

The chain has TRBV2 and TRBJ2-1, with TRBD2 matching over 9 bases. CDR3 length: 16 residues. With 6 bases clipped from V and 6 bases from J, the junction kept 12 bases outside the gene matches. The germline gives CDR1 SNHLY, CDR2 FYNNEI. This chain's CDR3 is CASSTRGSGRINEQFF. In DNA, the CDR3 is TGTGCCAGCAGCACCAGAGGTAGCGGGAGAATCAATGAGCAGTTCTTC.

This clone was detected only once. The rearrangement joins TRBV29-1 to TRBJ2-7; a possible D gene is TRBD1 (7 bases). The CDR3 covers 12 residues. V was pared by 0 bases and J by 7 bases, with 10 bases between. Germline V gene data show CDR1 as SQVTM and CDR2 as ANQGSEA. The CDR3 here is CSVEDRGREQYF. The CDR3 DNA is TGCAGCGTTGAAGACAGGGGGAGGGAGCAGTACTTC.

Regarding this clone: Sequence at one end of the junction differs from germline and may be a read error. CDR3 bases: TGTGCTAGCAGCTTAGGGGGGGGATACGAGCAGTACTTC. It encodes CASSLGGGYEQYF. The genes are TRBV7-7 and TRBJ2-7, with D possibly being TRBD2 (7 bases). The germline V gene has CDR1 SSHAT and CDR2 FNYEAQ (reference sequence). The CDR3 has 13 amino acids.

This clone was observed a few times. This chain connects TRBV7-2 to TRBJ2-5; 7 nucleotides line up with TRBD1. The assigned J gene may be wrong: the sequence end matches TRBJ2-7 better. The CDR3 is 17 residues long. Germline V gives CDR1 SGHTA, CDR2 FQGNSA. This chain's CDR3 is CASSRNKGAGGPYEQYF. For the CDR3, the DNA is TGTGCCAGCAGCCGGAACAAAGGGGCAGGGGGTCCCTACGAGCAGTACTTC.

This clone showed up just once. The gene calls are TRBV18 and TRBJ1-5, with D uncertain. Looked up from germline, CDR1 is KGHSH and CDR2 is LQKENI. V was trimmed by 5 bases and J by 3 bases, leaving 8 bases between them. The CDR3 is made up of 13 amino acids. The CDR3 here is CASSDGLNQPQHF. The CDR3 DNA sequence: TGTGCCAGCTCAGACGGACTCAATCAGCCCCAGCATTTT.

The chain recombines TRBV19 with TRBJ1-1, with D possibly matching TRBD1 (5 bases). Trimming removed 3 bases from V and 10 bases from J, with 15 bases in between. This CDR3 contains 13 residues. Germline lookup yields CDR1 LNHDA and CDR2 SQIVND (reference sequence). The CDR3: CASSMAQGGAAFF. The CDR3 DNA is TGTGCCAGTAGTATGGCCCAGGGTGGAGCAGCTTTCTTT.

The chain employs TRBV29-1 and TRBJ1-1; D ambiguous. Germline V gene lookup returns CDR1 SQVTM and CDR2 ANQGSEA. V was pared by 2 bases and J by 0 bases, with 7 bases between. This CDR3 region has 13 residues. CDR3 protein: CSVETRLNTEAFF. CDR3 in DNA: TGCAGCGTTGAAACCAGGCTGAACACTGAAGCTTTCTTT.

V usage is TRBV11-1 and J usage is TRBJ2-7; 9 bases agree with TRBD2. The CDR3 loop spans 15 amino acids. V lost 0 bases to trimming and J lost 3 bases; unmatched junction nucleotides: 3. Per the germline V gene, CDR1 is SGHAT and CDR2 is FQDESV (reference sequence). CDR3 sequence (DNA): TGTGCCAGCAGCTTAGCGGCGGGAGGGGACTACGAGCAGTACTTC. Encoded protein: CASSLAAGGDYEQYF.

The V gene is TRBV27, the J gene TRBJ2-1, with 10 bases fitting TRBD2. The length of the CDR3 is 16 residues. The V segment lost 2 bases and the J segment 8 bases; nucleotides outside the gene matches: 9. In germline, CDR1 is MNHEY, CDR2 SMNVEV (reference sequence). The CDR3 DNA reads TGTGCCAGCAGTTTACTAGCGGGAGAGTTTCTCTATGAGCAGTTCTTC. This sequence encodes CASSLLAGEFLYEQFF.

This sequence joins TRBV2 and TRBJ2-2; 8 positions match TRBD1. This CDR3 has 13 amino acids. The germline gives CDR1 SNHLY, CDR2 FYNNEI. V trimming: 9 bases; J trimming: 6 bases; junction bases outside the gene matches: 6. In DNA, the CDR3 is TGTGCCAGTTCCGTGGACAGGGCCGGGGAGCTGTTTTTT. This codes for CASSVDRAGELFF.

The rearrangement links TRBV9 to TRBJ2-5; 11 nucleotides agree with TRBD2. Germline values: CDR1 SGDLS, CDR2 YYNGEE. V trimming: 0 bases; J trimming: 5 bases; junction bases outside the gene matches: 6. The CDR3 extends over 16 amino acids. As DNA, the CDR3 is TGTGCCAGCAGCGTAGGTCTAGCGGGGGGAAGGGAGACCCAGTACTTC. Translating gives CASSVGLAGGRETQYF.

The chain couples TRBV27 to TRBJ2-7, with 10 bases that match TRBD1. Germline CDR1 MNHEY, CDR2 SMNVEV (reference sequence). The CDR3 loop spans 16 amino acids. V trimming: 0 bases; J trimming: 5 bases; junction bases outside the gene matches: 7. In DNA, the CDR3 is TGTGCCAGCAGTTTATCGGGGACAGGGGCGGCCCACGAGCAGTACTTC. Translation: CASSLSGTGAAHEQYF.

This clone has only one observation. The CDR3 protein is CASSNKGYGYTF. Written as DNA, the CDR3 is TGTGCCAGCAGTAACAAGGGGTATGGCTACACCTTC. The chain uses TRBV28 and TRBJ1-2, with a weak D call TRBD1 (5 bases). This CDR3 region has 12 residues. Per germline, CDR1 MDHEN and CDR2 SYDVKM. The V gene lost 5 bases and the J gene lost 5 bases, with 9 bases spanning the gap.